The entry below describes one T cell receptor beta chain. Its antigen remains unidentified. TCRdb's table, derived via immunoSEQ multiplex PCR, lists solely in-frame clones and lacks some. The repertoire holds around 67,000 clones, 70% to 90% seen once, with 1.2% in the top ten. CDR1 is SGHTA and CDR2 is FQGNSA in the germline V gene. This CDR3 region has 12 residues. V was trimmed by 1 base and J by 10 bases, leaving 5 bases between them. Using viral peptide pools, the ViraFEST assay grew out antigen-specific CD4+ T cells prior to sequencing. Following culture for nine to ten days, CD4+ T cells were isolated. Participants each got two BNT162b2 or mRNA-1273 vaccine doses. Vaccinees lacked prior SARS-CoV-2 infection and tested negative for nucleocapsid antibodies. The data were obtained in a study of vaccination effects on CD4 cells after COVID-19.

The source is a human donor who received a COVID-19 vaccine. The genes are TRBV7-2 and TRBJ1-6; D remains unclear. Sample: CD4+ T cells from PBMCs cultured with HCoV-229E spike peptides, taken after COVID-19 vaccination. CDR3 nucleotides: TGTGCCAGCAGCTTAGGGCTCTCACCCCTCCACTTT. Protein: CASSLGLSPLHF.